This entry features one T cell receptor beta chain sequence. Repertoires were generated with immunoSEQ multiplex PCR, while TCRdb's copy carries only in-frame clones and drops some. The sample lists approximately 150,000 clones, around three quarters seen once, with approximately 8% in the top ten. The CDR3 has 15 amino acids. Germline values: CDR1 MDHEN, CDR2 SYDVKM. Unmatched junction bases numbered 3, after V lost 1 base and J lost 5 bases. These data originate in a study of blood T cell repertoires in COVID-19. The chain joins TRBV28 to TRBJ1-5; 9 nucleotides line up with TRBD1. Source material: peripheral blood. The source of this sequence is a man aged 50 to 60 with active or convalescent COVID-19. For the CDR3, the DNA is TGTGCCAGCAGTTTATCCGGGACAGGGTATCAGCCCCAGCATTTT. Translating gives CASSLSGTGYQPQHF.